The 14 T cell receptor beta chains presented below share a single source sample, sequenced in a study of CD8 T cells in ankylosing spondylitis. One entry per CDR3 protein results from TCRdb running MiXCR on the 5' RACE reads. The data hold fewer than 350,000 distinct CDR3 sequences, with roughly 10% observed a single time. Sample: blood, either unsorted or a sorted T cell fraction (not recorded which). The receptors derive from a female donor with ankylosing spondylitis or in good health (not recorded which).

The V and J genes are TRBV12-3 or TRBV12-4 and TRBJ1-1, with D hard to call. The CDR3 extends over 12 amino acids. The V and J ends lost 6 bases and 7 bases respectively, with 12 bases between them. CDR3 sequence reads: CASRSGRNEAFF. CDR3 in DNA: TGTGCCAGCAGGTCTGGACGGAATGAAGCTTTCTTT.

This clonotype came up many times. The chain is built from TRBV7-2 and TRBJ1-6; 7 bases agree with TRBD1. From germline, CDR1 is SGHTA and CDR2 FQGNSA. The CDR3 runs to 15 residues. V shed 6 bases, J shed 10 bases, and the junction held 12 bases outside the gene matches. CDR3 in DNA: TGTGCCAGCAGTCTATCCCAGGGGGTCAACTCACCCCTCCACTTT. Translating it yields CASSLSQGVNSPLHF. The full variable domain, in which reference TRBV7-2 and TRBJ1-6 provide the parts outside the CDR3, is GAGVSQSPSNKVTEKGKDVELRCDPISGHTALYWYRQSLGQGLEFLIYFQGNSAPDKSGLPSDRFSAERTGGSVSTLTIQRTQQEDSAVYLCASSLSQGVNSPLHFGNGTRLTVT.

The chain joins TRBV7-9 to TRBJ1-2; 8 nucleotides agree with TRBD1. Germline CDR1 is SEHNR and CDR2 is FQNEAQ (reference sequence). This CDR3 has 17 residues. The V and J ends lost 5 bases and 6 bases, in that order; junction bases with no gene match: 17. CDR3 residues: CASSPRRIGTGANGYTF. The CDR3 DNA sequence: TGTGCCAGCAGCCCCAGACGAATTGGGACAGGTGCCAATGGCTACACCTTC. The variable domain in full, completed from reference TRBV7-9 and TRBJ1-2, reads DTGVSQNPRHKITKRGQNVTFRCDPISEHNRLYWYRQTLGQGPEFLTYFQNEAQLEKSRLLSDRFSAERPKGSFSTLEIQRTEQGDSAMYLCASSPRRIGTGANGYTFGSGTRLTVV.

The J gene is TRBJ2-5, the V gene TRBV19, with D perhaps TRBD2 (6 bases). CDR1 and CDR2 (germline): LNHDA, SQIVND (reference sequence). The CDR3 has 14 amino acids. V was trimmed by 5 bases and J by 2 bases, leaving 12 bases between them. DNA of the CDR3: TGTGCCAGTAGTCCTTCGGGGACTCAAGAGACCCAGTACTTC. Translating it yields CASSPSGTQETQYF.

This clonotype was observed a few times. The germline gene is not matched at one end of the junction; a read error may be the cause. The rearrangement uses TRBV20-1 and TRBJ1-5; TRBD1 is a possible D gene (6 bases). The CDR3 has 17 residues. Per germline, CDR1 DFQATT and CDR2 SNEGSKA (reference sequence). This CDR3 is CCARDGGQVRSNQPQHF. For the CDR3, the DNA is TGCTGTGCTAGAGATGGGGGCCAGGTTCGTAGCAATCAGCCCCAGCATTTT.

DNA for the CDR3: TGTGCCAGCAGCTTAAACTCGCTAGCTTCAGATACGCAGTATTTT. Translation gives CASSLNSLASDTQYF. This rearrangement joins TRBV7-2 to TRBJ2-3, with TRBD2 as a possible D gene (5 bases). The CDR3 extends over 15 amino acids. CDR1 and CDR2 from the germline V gene are SGHTA and FQGNSA. V was clipped by 2 bases and J by 4 bases, with 13 bases between them.

This clonotype was counted at least ten times. This chain connects TRBV5-1 to TRBJ1-4; no definite D call. This CDR3 region has 13 residues. CDR1 and CDR2 (germline): SGHRS, YFSETQ. The V end lost 1 base, the J end lost 5 bases, and 6 bases lay between the germline ends. The CDR3 region is CASSLMGNEKLFF. In DNA form, the CDR3 reads TGCGCCAGCAGCTTGATGGGCAATGAAAAACTGTTTTTT.

In its sample, this clonotype was seen many times. The rearrangement joins TRBV5-5 to TRBJ1-1, with a possible D match to TRBD1 (5 bases). CDR1 and CDR2 from the germline V gene are SGHKS and YYEKEE (reference sequence). V was clipped by 7 bases and J by 1 base, with 17 bases between them. The CDR3 is 15 residues long. The CDR3 protein is CASRPTVGKNTEAFF. The CDR3 DNA reads as TGTGCCAGCCGACCGACAGTCGGCAAGAACACTGAAGCTTTCTTT.

This clonotype was detected many times. This rearrangement joins TRBV15 to TRBJ1-5, with no clear D. Trimming removed 0 bases from V and 5 bases from J, with 8 bases in between. This CDR3 is built from 14 residues. Per the germline V gene, CDR1 is LNHNV and CDR2 is YYDKDF (reference sequence). CDR3 residues: CATSREREHQPQHF. In nucleotides, the CDR3 is TGTGCCACCAGCAGAGAGAGGGAACATCAGCCCCAGCATTTT.

This clonotype was seen ten or more times. The rearrangement uses TRBV7-2 and TRBJ2-7; TRBD2 matches at 11 bases. J gave up 0 bases and V 4 bases, and 5 bases lay outside the gene matches. In germline, CDR1 is SGHTA, CDR2 FQGNSA. This CDR3 region has 16 residues. The DNA of the CDR3 is TGTGCCAGCAGCTCAAGACTAGCGGGGAGCTCCTACGAGCAGTACTTC. The encoded protein is CASSSRLAGSSYEQYF.

This clonotype was picked up many times. The rearrangement links TRBV5-1 to TRBJ2-3; TRBD2 is a possible D gene (7 bases). The CDR3 is 16 amino acids. V shed 0 bases and J shed 5 bases, with 16 bases lying between them. Germline loops: CDR1 SGHRS, CDR2 YFSETQ. CDR3: CASSLAGGNWIDTQYF. CDR3 sequence (DNA): TGCGCCAGCAGCTTGGCGGGGGGCAATTGGATAGATACGCAGTATTTT.

The table lists this clonotype with a few counts. This chain joins TRBV10-3 and TRBJ2-1; 8 nucleotides line up with TRBD1. J gave up 4 bases and V 6 bases, and 23 bases lay outside the gene matches. This CDR3 contains 20 residues. Germline V gene data show CDR1 as ENHRY and CDR2 as SYGVKD. The CDR3 DNA follows: TGTGCCATCAGCGCCCCGGTGGGACAGGCAGGCCGAATTACTTACAATGAGCAGTTCTTC. Amino acids: CAISAPVGQAGRITYNEQFF.

The table lists this clonotype with many counts. The gene calls are TRBV5-1 and TRBJ2-7, with 7 nucleotides matching TRBD1. The J segment lost 3 bases and the V segment lost 0 bases, leaving 3 bases of the junction unmatched. The CDR3 runs 14 residues. Looked up from germline, CDR1 is SGHRS and CDR2 is YFSETQ. The CDR3 DNA sequence: TGCGCCAGCAGCTTGGAGACAGGGAACTACGAGCAGTACTTC. Translated, it gives CASSLETGNYEQYF.

This clonotype was picked up many times. The chain links TRBV20-1 to TRBJ2-1; possible D gene TRBD1, 5 bases. Germline loops: CDR1 DFQATT, CDR2 SNEGSKA (reference sequence). Trimming shortened V by 6 bases and J by 6 bases, and 12 bases separated the two germline ends. The CDR3 totals 12 residues. The CDR3 bases are TGCAGTGCCCACGGCAGGGCCAATGAGCAGTTCTTC. Protein: CSAHGRANEQFF.